This TCR beta chain was identified in a study of follicular helper T cells after annual influenza vaccination. Germline assignment: CDR1 MNHNS and CDR2 SASEGT. The CDR3 has 15 residues. Trimming took off 1 base at V and 3 bases at J, with 13 bases between the two ends. Assay used: immunoSEQ multiplex PCR; TCRdb lists only in-frame clones, some missing. The sample holds roughly 9,900 clones; about four fifths are singletons and the top ten take over 0.5%. Specified time point: 2013-2014 season, 7 days after vaccination. The chain links TRBV6-1 to TRBJ2-7; unclear D gene. This TCR was recovered from an adult who received the influenza vaccine. Sequenced here: CXCR5- memory CD4+ T cells sorted from blood, sampled 7 days after influenza vaccination. The CDR3 nucleotides read TGTGCCAGCAGTGAAGGGGTTGGGTTTTACTACGAGCAGTACTTC. Protein: CASSEGVGFYYEQYF.